This T cell receptor (beta chain) came from a study of graft-versus-host responses after intestinal transplantation. V lost 4 bases and J lost 3, with 12 bases in between. The CDR3 runs 13 residues. In germline, CDR1 is GTSNPN, CDR2 SVGIG (reference sequence). Note on this clone: Its matching antigen is unknown.

Clones were read by immunoSEQ multiplex PCR, and TCRdb kept only the in-frame ones, dropping some. The sample yields tens of thousands of clones, over 85% seen once. Sequencing was performed on unstimulated CD4+ T cells sorted from spleen or lymph node cells, taken before intestinal transplant. This clonotype was obtained from a human donor who received an intestinal transplant. The V gene is TRBV30, the J gene TRBJ1-2; no firm D call. DNA of the CDR3: TGTGCCTGGACTATAGACTCTTACTATGGCTACACCTTC. Translation: CAWTIDSYYGYTF.